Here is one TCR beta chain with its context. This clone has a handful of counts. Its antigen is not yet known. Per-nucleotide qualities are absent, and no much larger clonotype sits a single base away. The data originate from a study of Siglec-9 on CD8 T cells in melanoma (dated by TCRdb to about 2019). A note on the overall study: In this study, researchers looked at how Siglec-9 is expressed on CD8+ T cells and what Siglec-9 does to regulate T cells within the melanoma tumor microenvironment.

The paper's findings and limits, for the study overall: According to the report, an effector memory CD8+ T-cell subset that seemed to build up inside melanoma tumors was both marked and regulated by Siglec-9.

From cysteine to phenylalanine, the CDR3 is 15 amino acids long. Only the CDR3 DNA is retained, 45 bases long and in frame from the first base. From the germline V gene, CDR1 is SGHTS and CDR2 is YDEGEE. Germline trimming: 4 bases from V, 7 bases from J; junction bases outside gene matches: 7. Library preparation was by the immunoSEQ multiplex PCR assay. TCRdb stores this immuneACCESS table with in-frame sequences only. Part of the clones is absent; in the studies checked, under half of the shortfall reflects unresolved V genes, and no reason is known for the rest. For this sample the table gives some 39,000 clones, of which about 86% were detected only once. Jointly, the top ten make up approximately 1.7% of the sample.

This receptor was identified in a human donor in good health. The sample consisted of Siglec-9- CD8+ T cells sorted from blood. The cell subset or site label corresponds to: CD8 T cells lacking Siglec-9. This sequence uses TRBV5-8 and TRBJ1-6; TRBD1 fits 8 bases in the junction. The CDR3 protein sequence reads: CASSPSGQGNSPLHF. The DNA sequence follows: TGTGCCAGCAGCCCTTCAGGACAGGGAAATTCACCCCTCCACTTT.